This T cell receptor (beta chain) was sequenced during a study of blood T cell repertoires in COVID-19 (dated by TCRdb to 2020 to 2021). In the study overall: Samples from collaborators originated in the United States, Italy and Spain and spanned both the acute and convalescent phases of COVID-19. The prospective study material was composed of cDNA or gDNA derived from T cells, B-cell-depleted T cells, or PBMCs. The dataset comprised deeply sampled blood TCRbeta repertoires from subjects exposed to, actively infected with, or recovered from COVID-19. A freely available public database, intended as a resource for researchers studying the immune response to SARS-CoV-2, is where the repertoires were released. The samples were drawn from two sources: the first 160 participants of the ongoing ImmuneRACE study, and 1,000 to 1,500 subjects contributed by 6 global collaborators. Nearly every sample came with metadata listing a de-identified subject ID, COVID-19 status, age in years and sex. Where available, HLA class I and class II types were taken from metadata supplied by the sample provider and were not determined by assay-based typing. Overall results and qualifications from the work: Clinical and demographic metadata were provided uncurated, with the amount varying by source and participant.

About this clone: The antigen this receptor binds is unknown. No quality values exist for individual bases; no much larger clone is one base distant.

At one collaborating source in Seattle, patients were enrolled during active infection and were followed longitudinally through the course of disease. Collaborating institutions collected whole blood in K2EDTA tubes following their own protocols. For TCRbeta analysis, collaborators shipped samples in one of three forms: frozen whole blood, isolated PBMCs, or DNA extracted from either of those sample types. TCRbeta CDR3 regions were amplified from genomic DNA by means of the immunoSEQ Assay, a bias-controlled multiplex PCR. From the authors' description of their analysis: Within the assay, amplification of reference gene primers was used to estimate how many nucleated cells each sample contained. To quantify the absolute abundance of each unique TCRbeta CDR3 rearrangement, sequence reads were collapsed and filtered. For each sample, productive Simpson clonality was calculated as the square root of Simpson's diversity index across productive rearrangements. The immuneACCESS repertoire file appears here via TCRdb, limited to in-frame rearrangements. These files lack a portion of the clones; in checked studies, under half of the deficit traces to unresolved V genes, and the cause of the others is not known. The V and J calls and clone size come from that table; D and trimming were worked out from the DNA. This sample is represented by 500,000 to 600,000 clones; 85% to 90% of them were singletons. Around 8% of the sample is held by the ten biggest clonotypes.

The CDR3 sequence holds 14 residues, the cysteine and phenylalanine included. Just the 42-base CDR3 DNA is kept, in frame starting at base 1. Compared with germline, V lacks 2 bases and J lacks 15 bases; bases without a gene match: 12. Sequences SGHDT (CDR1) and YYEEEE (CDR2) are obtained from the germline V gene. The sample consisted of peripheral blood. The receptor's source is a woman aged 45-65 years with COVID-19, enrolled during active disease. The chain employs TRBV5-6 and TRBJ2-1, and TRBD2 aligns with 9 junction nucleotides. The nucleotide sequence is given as TGTGCCAGCAGCTTAAGTAGGCGGGGGGGCCGTGTGTTCTTC. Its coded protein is CASSLSRRGGRVFF.